Shown below are 27 T cell receptor beta chains from a single sample sequenced in a study of blood T cell repertoires in COVID-19 (dated by TCRdb to the early 2020s). Libraries were constructed by the immunoSEQ multiplex PCR assay. The immuneACCESS repertoire file appears here via TCRdb, limited to in-frame rearrangements. These files lack a portion of the clones; in checked studies, under half of the deficit traces to unresolved V genes, and the cause of the others is not known. This sample lists approximately 140,000 clones; just over 85% were detected once. Approximately 3.5% of the sample rests with the top ten. Sequencing was performed on peripheral blood. The receptor set was obtained from a man between 65 and 85 years old with acute or convalescent COVID-19.

CDR3 in DNA: TGTGCCAGCAGCTTAGCGGGGCAGGGTTTTAGTGGCTACACCTTC. This encodes CASSLAGQGFSGYTF. V is TRBV7-8 and J is TRBJ1-2; a possible D gene is TRBD1 (5 bases). Trimming cost V 0 bases and J 7 bases, with 15 bases left between them. The CDR3 contains 15 residues. The germline V gene encodes CDR1 SGHVS and CDR2 FQNEAQ. The variable domain in full, completed from reference TRBV7-8 and TRBJ1-2, reads GAGVSQSPRYKVAKRGQDVALRCDPISGHVSLFWYQQALGQGPEFLTYFQNEAQLDKSGLPSDRFFAERPEGSVSTLKIQRTQQEDSAVYLCASSLAGQGFSGYTFGSGTRLTVV.

This chain joins TRBV7-9 and TRBJ2-3; D remains unclear. This CDR3 is 14 amino acids long. CDR1 is SEHNR, CDR2 FQNEAQ, per germline (reference sequence). Trimming shortened V by 0 bases and J by 6 bases, and 10 bases separated the two germline ends. CDR3 DNA sequence: TGTGCCAGCAGCTTAGCGTCTTCCAGGGATACGCAGTATTTT. This encodes CASSLASSRDTQYF.

This clone was detected a few times. The J gene is TRBJ2-2, the V gene TRBV3-1 (or the pseudogene TRBV3-2); 16 positions agree with TRBD2. The CDR3 totals 18 residues. Germline CDR1 and CDR2: LGHDT and YNNKEL (reference sequence). V was clipped by 3 bases and J by 7 bases; unmatched bases: 8. The CDR3 here is CASSQAGLAGGPGGELFF. The CDR3 nucleotides are TGTGCCAGCAGCCAGGCGGGACTAGCGGGAGGGCCCGGCGGGGAGCTGTTTTTT.

The chain employs TRBV29-1 and TRBJ2-1; TRBD1 is a possible D gene (5 bases). V lost 8 bases and J 0 bases, leaving 17 bases between the germline ends. Per the germline V gene, CDR1 is SQVTM and CDR2 is ANQGSEA. This CDR3 has 15 residues. CDR3 loop: CSSRRAGSSYNEQFF. For the CDR3, the DNA is TGCAGCTCTCGCCGGGCAGGGTCCTCCTACAATGAGCAGTTCTTC.

This chain connects TRBV7-9 to TRBJ1-2; 10 bases agree with TRBD1. CDR1 and CDR2 (germline): SEHNR, FQNEAQ (reference sequence). J gave up 7 bases and V 5 bases, and 10 bases lay outside the gene matches. This CDR3 region has 15 residues. The CDR3 reads CASSHSSGQGTGYTF. The CDR3, as DNA: TGTGCCAGCAGCCACTCCTCGGGACAGGGGACTGGCTACACCTTC.

V and J are TRBV10-3 and TRBJ2-1; 11 positions agree with TRBD2. V lost 5 bases, J lost 10 bases, and 7 bases stayed unmatched. Germline V lookup: CDR1 ENHRY, CDR2 SYGVKD. The CDR3 is made up of 14 amino acids. This chain's CDR3 is CAISQGLAGVEQFF. DNA for the CDR3: TGTGCCATCAGTCAAGGACTAGCGGGCGTAGAGCAGTTCTTC.

This rearrangement joins TRBV18 to TRBJ2-2, with D perhaps matching TRBD1 (6 bases). Germline V gene data show CDR1 as KGHSH and CDR2 as LQKENI. The length of the CDR3 is 15 residues. V was clipped by 1 base and J by 4 bases, with 10 bases between them. The CDR3 sequence: CASSPLQGSTGELFF. In nucleotides, the CDR3 is TGTGCCAGCTCACCACTACAGGGCAGCACCGGGGAGCTGTTTTTT.

The chain carries TRBV28 and TRBJ2-3, with TRBD2 identical over 10 bases. The trim removed 8 bases at V and 6 bases at J, leaving 5 bases unmatched. Germline CDR1 MDHEN, CDR2 SYDVKM. The CDR3 covers 13 residues. CDR3 sequence (DNA): TGTGCCAGCCTAGCGGGAGAAGTTGATACGCAGTATTTT. Its translation: CASLAGEVDTQYF.

This clone was picked up one time. The rearrangement uses TRBV6-2 or TRBV6-3 and TRBJ2-1; 7 nucleotides match TRBD1. This CDR3 region has 16 residues. Germline V gene sequence: CDR1 MNHEY, CDR2 SVGEGT. V dropped 5 bases and J dropped 3; count of bases not matched to a gene: 10. CDR3 residues: CASSRKGQVVYNEQFF. The CDR3, as DNA: TGTGCCAGCAGTAGAAAAGGACAGGTTGTCTACAATGAGCAGTTCTTC.

The V gene is TRBV7-3, the J gene TRBJ2-3; TRBD2 is a possible D gene (6 bases). V was clipped by 4 bases and J by 0 bases, with 20 bases between them. The CDR3 has 18 amino acids. Per germline, CDR1 SGHTA and CDR2 FQGTGA. The CDR3 nucleotides read TGTGCCAGCAGCTCTAAATTTTCCGGGACTCTGAGCACAGATACGCAGTATTTT. Its protein product is CASSSKFSGTLSTDTQYF.

The chain employs TRBV19 and TRBJ2-2; 10 bases map to TRBD2. The CDR3 spans 17 residues. V dropped 1 base and J dropped 5; count of bases not matched to a gene: 7. Germline V gene data show CDR1 as LNHDA and CDR2 as SQIVND (reference sequence). The CDR3 DNA is TGTGCCAGTAGTATAGGGGCGACTAGCGGGTGGACCGGGGAGCTGTTTTTT. It encodes CASSIGATSGWTGELFF.

The CDR3, as DNA: TGCGCCAGCAGTCAACCTACAGAGTCTGGAAACACCATATATTTT. Amino acids: CASSQPTESGNTIYF. The chain is built from TRBV23-1 and TRBJ1-3; D not resolved. TRBV23-1 is flagged as an ORF with uncertain function. The CDR3 sequence is 15 residues long. V lost 2 bases, J lost 1 base, and 9 bases lay in between.

The chain links TRBV5-4 to TRBJ1-1; TRBD1 matches at 7 bases. Germline assignment: CDR1 SGHNT and CDR2 YYREEE (reference sequence). The CDR3 spans 14 residues. Trimming cost V 4 bases and J 2 bases; bases outside gene matches: 5. In nucleotides, the CDR3 is TGTGCCAGCAGCACCCGGGACAGTAACACTGAAGCTTTCTTT. Amino acids: CASSTRDSNTEAFF.

The chain has TRBV4-1 and TRBJ2-7; possible D gene TRBD2, 6 bases. Trimming removed 1 base from V and 3 bases from J, with 13 bases in between. The CDR3 length is 15 residues. Germline CDR1 is MGHRA and CDR2 is YSYEKL. CDR3 sequence: CASSQGSSAHYEQYF. CDR3 DNA sequence: TGCGCCAGCAGCCAAGGGTCTAGCGCTCACTACGAGCAGTACTTC.

This clone was recorded only once. The CDR3 here is CASSLSDREDYNEQFF. The CDR3, as DNA: TGTGCCAGCAGCCTCTCGGACAGGGAAGACTACAATGAGCAGTTCTTC. The chain uses TRBV4-2 and TRBJ2-1; the match to TRBD1 covers 8 bases. Germline V gene lookup returns CDR1 LGHNA and CDR2 YNFKEQ. V lost 4 bases to trimming and J lost 3 bases; unmatched junction nucleotides: 8. This CDR3 contains 16 residues.

This sequence joins TRBV11-2 and TRBJ2-2; 7 bases are a match to TRBD2. This CDR3 region has 15 residues. Trimming cost V 0 bases and J 7 bases; bases outside gene matches: 5. Per the germline V gene, CDR1 is SGHAT and CDR2 is FQNNGV. CDR3 loop: CASSLDRGGSGELFF. In nucleotides, the CDR3 is TGTGCCAGCAGCTTAGATCGGGGCGGGAGCGGGGAGCTGTTTTTT.

The chain has TRBV2 and TRBJ1-2; possibly TRBD1 for D (5 bases). Looked up from germline, CDR1 is SNHLY and CDR2 is FYNNEI. The CDR3 spans 18 residues. V was trimmed by 3 bases and J by 0 bases, leaving 20 bases between them. For the CDR3, the DNA is TGTGCCAGCAGTGAGGGTGGGTGGAAGGGGATCCCTAACTATGGCTACACCTTC. The encoded protein is CASSEGGWKGIPNYGYTF. The variable domain in full, completed from reference TRBV2 and TRBJ1-2, reads EPEVTQTPSHQVTQMGQEVILRCVPISNHLYFYWYRQILGQKVEFLVSFYNNEISEKSEIFDDQFSVERPDGSNFTLKIRSTKLEDSAMYFCASSEGGWKGIPNYGYTFGSGTRLTVV.

This rearrangement joins TRBV29-1 to TRBJ2-7, with 11 bases fitting TRBD2. This CDR3 is 15 amino acids long. The V gene's germline CDR1 is SQVTM and CDR2 ANQGSEA. The V and J ends lost 0 bases and 6 bases, in that order; junction bases with no gene match: 7. The CDR3 is CSVEDSLAGGFEQYF. Written as DNA, the CDR3 is TGCAGCGTTGAAGATTCGTTAGCGGGAGGGTTCGAGCAGTACTTC.

The chain couples TRBV5-1 to TRBJ1-5, with TRBD1 as a possible D gene (6 bases). Germline CDR1 SGHRS, CDR2 YFSETQ. Trimming stripped 0 bases from V and 0 bases from J, with 7 bases between. The CDR3 spans 15 residues. The CDR3 nucleotides are TGCGCCAGCAGCTTGGGGACAGATAGCAATCAGCCCCAGCATTTT. Its translation: CASSLGTDSNQPQHF. The full variable domain, in which reference TRBV5-1 and TRBJ1-5 provide the parts outside the CDR3, is KAGVTQTPRYLIKTRGQQVTLSCSPISGHRSVSWYQQTPGQGLQFLFEYFSETQRNKGNFPGRFSGRQFSNSRSEMNVSTLELGDSALYLCASSLGTDSNQPQHFGDGTRLSIL.

The chain joins TRBV9 to TRBJ1-1, with a weak D call TRBD1 (5 bases). This CDR3 spans 14 amino acids. V shed 4 bases and J shed 1 base, with 11 bases lying between them. Per germline, CDR1 SGDLS and CDR2 YYNGEE. CDR3 sequence reads: CASSPTGENTEAFF. CDR3 sequence (DNA): TGTGCCAGCAGCCCCACGGGGGAGAACACTGAAGCTTTCTTT.

This clone was seen just once. The CDR3 region is CASRDSGGVQPQHF. CDR3 coding DNA: TGTGCCAGCAGAGATAGTGGGGGCGTTCAGCCCCAGCATTTT. V gene TRBV27 combines with J gene TRBJ1-5; possibly TRBD1 for D (6 bases). Looked up from germline, CDR1 is MNHEY and CDR2 is SMNVEV (reference sequence). The CDR3 is made up of 14 amino acids. Trimming pared 6 bases from V and 6 bases from J, leaving 15 bases between.

This chain connects TRBV4-1 to TRBJ2-3, with 9 bases fitting TRBD2. Trimming cost V 4 bases and J 4 bases; bases outside gene matches: 9. Germline V gene sequence: CDR1 MGHRA, CDR2 YSYEKL. CDR3 size: 16 residues. This chain's CDR3 is CASSLMSGRSPDTQYF. Here the CDR3 DNA reads TGCGCCAGCAGCCTCATGAGCGGGAGGAGCCCAGATACGCAGTATTTT.

The chain employs TRBV3-1 (or the pseudogene TRBV3-2) and TRBJ2-3; 9 bases line up with TRBD2. Germline assignment: CDR1 LGHDT and CDR2 YNNKEL (reference sequence). There are 12 residues in the CDR3. With 10 bases clipped from V and 6 bases from J, the junction kept 5 bases outside the gene matches. DNA for the CDR3: TGTGCCACTAGCGGGACTCGGGATACGCAGTATTTT. The encoded protein is CATSGTRDTQYF.

CDR3 region: CASSGTSYEQYF. Here the CDR3 DNA reads TGTGCCAGCTCGGGGACTTCCTACGAGCAGTACTTC. The chain has TRBV18 and TRBJ2-7; a weak D match, TRBD2 (6 bases). V gave up 6 bases and J gave up 1 base, with 7 bases separating them. Per germline, CDR1 KGHSH and CDR2 LQKENI. CDR3 length: 12 residues.

The gene calls are TRBV2 and TRBJ2-7; a possible D gene is TRBD1 (6 bases). Germline CDR1 reads SNHLY; CDR2 reads FYNNEI. V was clipped by 5 bases and J by 3 bases, with 11 bases between them. This CDR3 has 13 amino acids. DNA of the CDR3: TGTGCCAGCAGTTCCAGGGGAAGCTACGAGCAGTACTTC. The encoded protein is CASSSRGSYEQYF. The complete variable domain, with remaining parts taken from reference TRBV2 and TRBJ2-7, reads EPEVTQTPSHQVTQMGQEVILRCVPISNHLYFYWYRQILGQKVEFLVSFYNNEISEKSEIFDDQFSVERPDGSNFTLKIRSTKLEDSAMYFCASSSRGSYEQYFGPGTRLTVT.

To note about this clone: The junction departs from the called germline gene at one end, perhaps through a read error. The V and J genes are TRBV12-3 or TRBV12-4 and TRBJ1-2; a possible D gene is TRBD1 (5 bases). This CDR3 has 13 residues. The CDR3 DNA reads as TGTGCCAGCAGCTTAGGGGCCCTCGGAGGCTACACCTTC. It specifies CASSLGALGGYTF.

The chain is built from TRBV7-2 and TRBJ2-1; TRBD2 is a possible D gene (5 bases). The germline V gene has CDR1 SGHTA and CDR2 FQGNSA. The V gene lost 2 bases and the J gene lost 10 bases, with 12 bases spanning the gap. This CDR3 comprises 13 residues. The DNA of the CDR3 is TGTGCCAGCAGCTTACCTACTCGGGAAGAGCAGTTCTTC. Residues: CASSLPTREEQFF.